This T cell receptor (beta chain) emerged from a study of shared clonotypes between healthy human individuals. Sequencing was performed with immunoSEQ multiplex PCR; in TCRdb, only in-frame clones are kept and a portion is missing. The top ten clones hold 0.95% to 1.5% of a sample with roughly 1,800,000 clones, less than 95% of them seen once. V was pared by 4 bases and J by 0 bases, with 7 bases of the junction left unmatched. CDR3 length: 17 amino acids. The V gene's germline CDR1 is SEHNR and CDR2 FQNEAQ (reference sequence). Naive CD8 populations comprised CD45RO-negative cells positively selected for CCR7, excluding terminally differentiated effector memory CD45RA+ cells.

Material for sequencing was naive CD8+ T cells sorted from blood. V usage is TRBV7-9 and J usage is TRBJ1-5, with 9 bases matching TRBD1. This sequence was found in a man aged 18 to 30 in good health. CDR3 bases: TGTGCCAGCAGCTGGGGACAGGGAGGTTATAGCAATCAGCCCCAGCATTTT. It encodes CASSWGQGGYSNQPQHF. Together with reference TRBV7-9 and TRBJ1-5, the CDR3 gives the full variable domain: DTGVSQNPRHKITKRGQNVTFRCDPISEHNRLYWYRQTLGQGPEFLTYFQNEAQLEKSRLLSDRFSAERPKGSFSTLEIQRTEQGDSAMYLCASSWGQGGYSNQPQHFGDGTRLSIL.